A single sample is the source of the 14 T cell receptor beta chains below, sequenced in a study of neurological immune-mediated disorders. MiXCR, applied by TCRdb to the 5' RACE reads, yields one record per CDR3 protein. The table lists about 10,000 distinct CDR3 sequences, under 25% of them singletons. The sequenced material came from CD8+ T cells from blood. The receptors stem from a woman aged 55-69 years with HTLV-1-associated myelopathy (HAM/TSP).

About this clonotype: The junction departs from germline at one end; a sequencing error may be responsible. The gene calls are TRBV6-5 and TRBJ2-3, with D tentatively TRBD1 (6 bases). The germline V gene encodes CDR1 MNHEY and CDR2 SVGAGI. The CDR3 covers 15 residues. CDR3 DNA: TGTGCCAACAGTCACCTGAGGGGGAGCACAGATACGCAGTATTTT. This encodes CANSHLRGSTDTQYF.

This clonotype was seen at least ten times. The chain has TRBV10-3 and TRBJ1-1, with a possible D match to TRBD1 (5 bases). The germline V and J ends were trimmed by 6 bases and 1 base, with 6 bases remaining between them. Germline values: CDR1 ENHRY, CDR2 SYGVKD. There are 12 residues in the CDR3. CDR3 residues: CAIRGPNTEAFF. The CDR3 region has the DNA TGTGCCATCAGGGGGCCGAACACTGAAGCTTTCTTT.

This clonotype was detected many times. The chain carries TRBV4-2 and TRBJ2-7, with 9 bases aligning to TRBD1. Germline loops: CDR1 LGHNA, CDR2 YNFKEQ. Trimming removed 0 bases from V and 2 bases from J; junction bases left unmatched: 2. This CDR3 contains 15 residues. CDR3 sequence reads: CASSQDWDRAYEQYF. The CDR3 bases are TGTGCCAGCAGCCAAGATTGGGACAGGGCCTACGAGCAGTACTTC.

This clonotype was seen at least ten times. The genes are TRBV14 and TRBJ2-1; 9 positions match TRBD2. The ends lost 1 base at V and 5 bases at J; junction bases unmatched: 3. The CDR3 has 15 amino acids. CDR1 and CDR2 (germline): SGHDN, FVKESK. The DNA of the CDR3 is TGTGCCAGCAGCCAAGGGCGGGGGGGCCACAATGAGCAGTTCTTC. It specifies CASSQGRGGHNEQFF.

Many counts were recorded for this clonotype. The rearrangement joins TRBV11-1 to TRBJ2-3; no clear D. This CDR3 has 12 residues. Trimming took 5 bases from V and 4 from J, leaving 7 bases between them. CDR1 is SGHAT, CDR2 FQDESV, per germline (reference sequence). The CDR3 DNA is TGTGCCAGCAGCGGGCATGCAGATACGCAGTATTTT. This sequence encodes CASSGHADTQYF.

Many counts were recorded for this clonotype. The gene calls are TRBV19 and TRBJ1-2, with D perhaps TRBD1 (5 bases). Germline V gene data show CDR1 as LNHDA and CDR2 as SQIVND (reference sequence). This CDR3 region has 14 residues. Trimming removed 5 bases at V and 4 bases at J, with 14 bases between. DNA for the CDR3: TGTGCCAGTAGTCCCGACGGGGGTGTCTATGGCTACACCTTC. This gives the protein CASSPDGGVYGYTF.

This clonotype was picked up many times. This chain links TRBV12-3 or TRBV12-4 with TRBJ2-7; D perhaps matches TRBD1 (5 bases). Trimming removed 4 bases at V and 4 bases at J, with 11 bases between. The CDR3 consists of 13 residues. CDR3 residues: CASSWGLTYEQYF. CDR3 nucleotides: TGTGCCAGCAGTTGGGGCTTAACATACGAGCAGTACTTC.

Ten or more counts support this clonotype. This rearrangement joins TRBV20-1 to TRBJ2-1, with 7 bases aligning to TRBD1. This CDR3 has 13 residues. V trimming: 5 bases; J trimming: 10 bases; junction bases outside the gene matches: 11. The germline V gene has CDR1 DFQATT and CDR2 SNEGSKA (reference sequence). CDR3 residues: CSARLGQQREQFF. The DNA of the CDR3 is TGCAGTGCTCGCTTGGGACAGCAAAGGGAGCAGTTCTTC.

This clonotype was recorded at least ten times. The rearrangement uses TRBV3-1 and TRBJ2-2; unclear D gene. Trimming cost V 1 base and J 3 bases, with 6 bases left between them. The CDR3 contains 14 residues. The germline V gene encodes CDR1 LGHDT and CDR2 YNNKEL (reference sequence). CDR3 amino acids: CASSQGWYTGELFF. The CDR3 region has the DNA TGTGCCAGCAGCCAAGGGTGGTACACCGGGGAGCTGTTTTTT.

In its sample, this clonotype is medium-sized. V usage is TRBV5-5 and J usage is TRBJ2-3; D gene uncertain. V was clipped by 2 bases and J by 1 base, with 11 bases between them. The CDR3 contains 15 residues. Looked up from germline, CDR1 is SGHKS and CDR2 is YYEKEE (reference sequence). CDR3 coding DNA: TGTGCCAGCAGCTTTACCAGCCTTGGCACAGATACGCAGTATTTT. Its translation is CASSFTSLGTDTQYF.

The chain couples TRBV4-1 to TRBJ1-2; 8 nucleotides match TRBD1. Germline V gene lookup returns CDR1 MGHRA and CDR2 YSYEKL. The CDR3 consists of 17 residues. V shed 0 bases, J shed 7 bases, and the junction held 13 bases outside the gene matches. The CDR3 here is CASSQESTGVRLFGYTF. In DNA form, the CDR3 reads TGCGCCAGCAGCCAAGAGTCGACAGGGGTCCGGCTCTTTGGCTACACCTTC.

This clonotype appeared many times. The chain couples TRBV7-9 to TRBJ2-3; TRBD1 might be the D (5 bases). CDR3 length: 12 residues. Germline-derived CDR1 and CDR2 are SEHNR and FQNEAQ (reference sequence). The ends were cut back, 10 bases at V and 9 bases at J, with 17 bases in the middle. The CDR3 DNA reads TGTGCCACCTACTCGACAGCAGGCACGCAGTATTTT. Amino acid sequence: CATYSTAGTQYF.

By sample share, this clonotype is medium-sized. This chain joins TRBV5-1 and TRBJ2-7; D may correspond to TRBD1 or TRBD2 (6 bases each). V dropped 4 bases and J dropped 2 bases, with 19 bases sitting between them. Germline V CDR1 and CDR2: SGHRS, YFSETQ. CDR3 length: 16 amino acids. The CDR3 DNA follows: TGCGCCAGCAGCGGAGGGGACACTCACTCCCCCTACGAGCAGTACTTC. This translates into CASSGGDTHSPYEQYF. Together with reference TRBV5-1 and TRBJ2-7, the CDR3 gives the full variable domain: KAGVTQTPRYLIKTRGQQVTLSCSPISGHRSVSWYQQTPGQGLQFLFEYFSETQRNKGNFPGRFSGRQFSNSRSEMNVSTLELGDSALYLCASSGGDTHSPYEQYFGPGTRLTVT.

In this sample, this clonotype turned up a few times. V usage is TRBV30 and J usage is TRBJ1-2, with D tentatively TRBD1 (5 bases). V was pared by 3 bases and J by 4 bases, with 15 bases between. This CDR3 is built from 14 residues. From germline, CDR1 is GTSNPN and CDR2 SVGIG (reference sequence). The DNA of the CDR3 is TGTGCCTGGAGCAGACAGCTCCGCGGCTATGGCTACACCTTC. Its translation: CAWSRQLRGYGYTF.